These 24 T cell receptor beta chains came from one sample sequenced in a study of shared clonotypes between healthy human individuals. Repertoires were generated with immunoSEQ multiplex PCR, while TCRdb's copy carries only in-frame clones and drops some. The sample shows over 2 million clones, 85% to 95% of them seen only once. Naive CD8 cells comprised CD45RO-negative, CCR7-positively selected cells, excluding terminally differentiated effector memory CD45RA+ cells. Sequenced input: naive CD8+ T cells sorted from blood. Receptor source: a man aged 18 to 30 in good health.

The gene calls are TRBV4-3 and TRBJ2-1; the match to TRBD2 covers 7 bases. CDR3 length: 16 residues. J was trimmed by 4 bases and V by 0 bases; bases with no gene match: 6. The germline gives CDR1 LGHNA, CDR2 YSLEER. CDR3 amino acids: CASSQEWRGGYNEQFF. The CDR3 DNA reads TGCGCCAGCAGCCAAGAGTGGAGGGGAGGGTACAATGAGCAGTTCTTC.

The chain couples TRBV7-8 to TRBJ2-7, with D perhaps TRBD2 (6 bases). Deletions cut 4 bases from V and 4 bases from J, with 17 bases between. The V gene's germline CDR1 is SGHVS and CDR2 FQNEAQ. The CDR3 has 15 residues. CDR3 region: CASSSHGEVGYEQYF. CDR3 nucleotide sequence: TGTGCCAGCAGCTCTCATGGGGAGGTTGGGTACGAGCAGTACTTC.

V is TRBV19 and J is TRBJ2-7, with a possible D match to TRBD1 (6 bases). The length of the CDR3 is 12 residues. Germline assignment: CDR1 LNHDA and CDR2 SQIVND (reference sequence). V lost 5 bases and J 2 bases, leaving 7 bases between the germline ends. The CDR3 loop reads CASSGQPYEQYF. In DNA, the CDR3 is TGTGCCAGTAGTGGACAGCCCTACGAGCAGTACTTC.

This clone was picked up one time. The genes are TRBV2 and TRBJ2-3, with 9 bases that match TRBD2. V shed 3 bases and J 6 bases; nucleotides not matched to a gene: 10. This CDR3 has 16 residues. Per the germline V gene, CDR1 is SNHLY and CDR2 is FYNNEI. The CDR3 protein is CASSENLAGNSDTQYF. The CDR3 coding sequence is TGTGCCAGCAGTGAGAACCTAGCGGGAAATTCGGATACGCAGTATTTT.

The chain employs TRBV25-1 and TRBJ2-5, with TRBD2 matching 9 bases. This CDR3 is 16 amino acids long. J gave up 3 bases and V 3 bases, and 8 bases lay outside the gene matches. The V gene's germline CDR1 is MGHDK and CDR2 SYGVNS. Written as DNA, the CDR3 is TGTGCCAGCAGTGATCTTCTGACTAGCGGAAAAGAGACCCAGTACTTC. As protein: CASSDLLTSGKETQYF. The full variable domain, completed using reference TRBV25-1 and TRBJ2-5, is EADIYQTPRYLVIGTGKKITLECSQTMGHDKMYWYQQDPGMELHLIHYSYGVNSTEKGDLSSESTVSRIRTEHFPLTLESARPSHTSQYLCASSDLLTSGKETQYFGPGTRLLVL.

The V and J genes are TRBV6-1 and TRBJ2-1; no definite D call. This CDR3 is built from 11 residues. Trimming left V 6 bases short and J 8 bases short, with 8 bases between. CDR1 MNHNS and CDR2 SASEGT come from the germline V gene. The CDR3: CASRGPHEQFF. In nucleotides, the CDR3 is TGTGCCAGCAGGGGCCCCCATGAGCAGTTCTTC.

CDR3 amino acids: CASSLEVPYEQYF. The CDR3 DNA reads TGTGCCAGCAGCTTAGAGGTTCCCTACGAGCAGTACTTC. The V gene is TRBV7-8, the J gene TRBJ2-7; D unclear. CDR3 size: 13 residues. Looked up from germline, CDR1 is SGHVS and CDR2 is FQNEAQ. Trimming removed 1 base at V and 2 bases at J, with 6 bases between.

This clone was detected once. This may stem from a read error, because a much larger clone lies one nucleotide away. Other DNA sequences from this sample encode an identical CDR3 as well. This chain uses TRBV28 with TRBJ1-1; unclear D gene. Germline loops: CDR1 MDHEN, CDR2 SYDVKM. This CDR3 has 13 amino acids. V was shortened by 4 bases and J by 1 base, with 7 bases between the two germline ends. CDR3 sequence: CASSYRGNTEAFF. The CDR3 DNA reads TGTGCCAGCAGTTACCGGGGGAACACTGAAGCTTTCTTT.

The J gene is TRBJ2-5, the V gene TRBV6-1; 7 bases map to TRBD2. CDR3 size: 13 residues. The junction had 4 bases not matched to a gene; V was cut back by 4 bases and J by 5 bases. Germline lookup yields CDR1 MNHNS and CDR2 SASEGT. The CDR3 loop is CASSGSSGETQYF. The CDR3 coding sequence is TGTGCCAGCAGTGGCAGTAGCGGGGAGACCCAGTACTTC.

The chain couples TRBV5-6 to TRBJ1-2; 7 bases map to TRBD1. In germline, CDR1 is SGHDT, CDR2 YYEEEE. CDR3 length: 14 amino acids. The trim removed 3 bases at V and 6 bases at J, leaving 8 bases unmatched. Here the CDR3 DNA reads TGTGCCAGCAGCTCGCGACAGGGTGCCAATGGCTACACCTTC. It yields the protein CASSSRQGANGYTF.

The chain is built from TRBV19 and TRBJ1-5; 7 bases align to TRBD1. The CDR3 covers 14 residues. From germline, CDR1 is LNHDA and CDR2 SQIVND (reference sequence). The J segment lost 6 bases and the V segment lost 7 bases, leaving 9 bases of the junction unmatched. The CDR3 DNA reads as TGTGCCAGTACCCATGGGACAGATTTTCAGCCCCAGCATTTT. Its translation: CASTHGTDFQPQHF. Filled out from reference TRBV19 and TRBJ1-5, the complete variable domain reads DGGITQSPKYLFRKEGQNVTLSCEQNLNHDAMYWYRQDPGQGLRLIYYSQIVNDFQKGDIAEGYSVSREKKESFPLTVTSAQKNPTAFYLCASTHGTDFQPQHFGDGTRLSIL.

V usage is TRBV2 and J usage is TRBJ2-5; D might be TRBD2 (5 bases). In germline, CDR1 is SNHLY, CDR2 FYNNEI. V shed 3 bases and J shed 2 bases, with 10 bases lying between them. This CDR3 spans 14 amino acids. The CDR3 DNA is TGTGCCAGCAGTGAGGGAGCAACACAAGAGACCCAGTACTTC. Its protein product is CASSEGATQETQYF.

This sequence joins TRBV4-1 and TRBJ1-2, with D unclear. Germline assignment: CDR1 MGHRA and CDR2 YSYEKL. Deletions cut 4 bases from V and 5 bases from J, with 14 bases between. This CDR3 contains 14 residues. The CDR3: CASSLVGGAYGYTF. The CDR3 DNA follows: TGCGCCAGCAGCCTAGTGGGAGGAGCTTATGGCTACACCTTC.

The V and J genes are TRBV19 and TRBJ2-7; 8 nucleotides line up with TRBD1. The germline V gene encodes CDR1 LNHDA and CDR2 SQIVND (reference sequence). Trimming removed 2 bases from V and 5 bases from J; junction bases left unmatched: 2. This CDR3 is 13 amino acids long. In DNA form, the CDR3 reads TGTGCCAGTAGTATATCGACAGGGGACGAGCAGTACTTC. Translation gives CASSISTGDEQYF.

The chain is built from TRBV6-5 and TRBJ2-7, with D perhaps being TRBD1 or TRBD2 (5 bases each). V dropped 5 bases and J dropped 1 base, with 15 bases sitting between them. CDR1 is MNHEY, CDR2 SVGAGI, per germline. The CDR3 spans 15 residues. CDR3 bases: TGTGCCAGCAGTAACGACCTGGGACGTTCCTACGAGCAGTACTTC. Its protein is CASSNDLGRSYEQYF.

This chain connects TRBV4-3 to TRBJ2-7, with D possibly being TRBD2 (6 bases). This CDR3 region has 15 residues. Germline V gives CDR1 LGHNA, CDR2 YSLEER. V gave up 0 bases and J gave up 3 bases, with 12 bases separating them. CDR3 residues: CASSQESGAFYEQYF. CDR3 in DNA: TGCGCCAGCAGCCAAGAATCGGGAGCTTTCTACGAGCAGTACTTC.

The chain has TRBV28 and TRBJ1-1; TRBD1 aligns across 8 bases. Germline CDR1 and CDR2: MDHEN and SYDVKM. Losses at the gene ends were 7 bases for V and 5 bases for J; bases not matched to a gene: 12. This CDR3 has 15 amino acids. CDR3 residues: CASTQMGQAMTEAFF. The DNA of the CDR3 is TGTGCCAGCACCCAGATGGGACAGGCCATGACTGAAGCTTTCTTT.

The J gene is TRBJ1-3, the V gene TRBV5-1, with D unresolved. The ends were cut back, 0 bases at V and 1 base at J, with 11 bases in the middle. Germline V gives CDR1 SGHRS, CDR2 YFSETQ. This CDR3 has 16 residues. CDR3 in amino acids: CASSLESGLSGNTIYF. The CDR3 DNA reads TGCGCCAGCAGCTTGGAATCGGGGTTATCTGGAAACACCATATATTTT. Full variable domain (outside the CDR3, taken from reference TRBV5-1 and TRBJ1-3): KAGVTQTPRYLIKTRGQQVTLSCSPISGHRSVSWYQQTPGQGLQFLFEYFSETQRNKGNFPGRFSGRQFSNSRSEMNVSTLELGDSALYLCASSLESGLSGNTIYFGEGSWLTVV.

This clone appeared a single time. The chain joins TRBV7-6 to TRBJ2-3; 7 nucleotides agree with TRBD2. This CDR3 contains 16 residues. From germline, CDR1 is SGHVS and CDR2 FNYEAQ. Trimming took 4 bases from V and 0 from J; bases not matched to a gene: 7. CDR3 amino acids: CASSSLTSTSTDTQYF. CDR3 coding DNA: TGTGCCAGCAGCTCCTTGACTAGCACTAGCACAGATACGCAGTATTTT.

The CDR3 sequence: CAISPTKNEQFF. In DNA form, the CDR3 reads TGTGCCATCAGTCCGACTAAGAATGAGCAGTTCTTC. V and J are TRBV10-3 and TRBJ2-1; a weak D match, TRBD2 (5 bases). Trimming removed 5 bases at V and 7 bases at J, with 9 bases between. The CDR3 is 12 amino acids. CDR1 and CDR2 from the germline V gene are ENHRY and SYGVKD.

In the case of this clone: Other DNA sequences within the sample encode an identical CDR3. The chain employs TRBV27 and TRBJ2-7, with unresolved D. The germline V and J ends were trimmed by 0 bases and 3 bases, with 6 bases remaining between them. Germline-derived CDR1 and CDR2 are MNHEY and SMNVEV (reference sequence). The CDR3 is 13 residues long. The chain's CDR3 is CASSLSPYYEQYF. The CDR3 nucleotides read TGTGCCAGCAGTTTATCGCCCTACTACGAGCAGTACTTC.

The chain has TRBV4-1 and TRBJ2-7; possibly TRBD2 for D (5 bases). The V gene lost 3 bases and the J gene lost 4 bases, with 16 bases spanning the gap. The CDR3 has 15 residues. Germline values: CDR1 MGHRA, CDR2 YSYEKL. As DNA, the CDR3 is TGCGCCAGCAGCCATAACAGTCTAGCACGTTACGAGCAGTACTTC. It encodes CASSHNSLARYEQYF.

The chain combines TRBV19 with TRBJ2-1; D remains unclear. This CDR3 contains 15 residues. Germline assignment: CDR1 LNHDA and CDR2 SQIVND (reference sequence). Trimming stripped 3 bases from V and 4 bases from J, with 13 bases between. The CDR3 sequence: CASSIWGGLYNEQFF. CDR3 nucleotides: TGTGCCAGTAGTATCTGGGGTGGGCTTTACAATGAGCAGTTCTTC.

In this sample, this clone turned up a few times. Other DNA sequences in the sample encode the same CDR3. The chain employs TRBV6-5 and TRBJ2-2; D call uncertain. CDR3 size: 14 residues. Germline V gene sequence: CDR1 MNHEY, CDR2 SVGAGI. V dropped 2 bases and J dropped 1 base, with 5 bases sitting between them. CDR3 bases: TGTGCCAGCAGTTACGGGATGAACACCGGGGAGCTGTTTTTT. Encoded protein: CASSYGMNTGELFF.